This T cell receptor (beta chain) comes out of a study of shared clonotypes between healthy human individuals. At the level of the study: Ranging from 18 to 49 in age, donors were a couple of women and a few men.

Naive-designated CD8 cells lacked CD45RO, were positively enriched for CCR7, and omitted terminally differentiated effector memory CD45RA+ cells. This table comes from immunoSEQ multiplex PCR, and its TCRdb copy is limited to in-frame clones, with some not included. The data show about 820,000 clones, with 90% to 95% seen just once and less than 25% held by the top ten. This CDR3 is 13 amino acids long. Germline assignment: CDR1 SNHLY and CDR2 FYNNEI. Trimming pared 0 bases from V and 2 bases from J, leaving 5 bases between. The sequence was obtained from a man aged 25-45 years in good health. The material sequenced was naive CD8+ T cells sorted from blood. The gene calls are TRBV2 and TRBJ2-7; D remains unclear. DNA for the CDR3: TGTGCCAGCAGTGAAGCGCCAGCCTACGAGCAGTACTTC. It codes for CASSEAPAYEQYF.